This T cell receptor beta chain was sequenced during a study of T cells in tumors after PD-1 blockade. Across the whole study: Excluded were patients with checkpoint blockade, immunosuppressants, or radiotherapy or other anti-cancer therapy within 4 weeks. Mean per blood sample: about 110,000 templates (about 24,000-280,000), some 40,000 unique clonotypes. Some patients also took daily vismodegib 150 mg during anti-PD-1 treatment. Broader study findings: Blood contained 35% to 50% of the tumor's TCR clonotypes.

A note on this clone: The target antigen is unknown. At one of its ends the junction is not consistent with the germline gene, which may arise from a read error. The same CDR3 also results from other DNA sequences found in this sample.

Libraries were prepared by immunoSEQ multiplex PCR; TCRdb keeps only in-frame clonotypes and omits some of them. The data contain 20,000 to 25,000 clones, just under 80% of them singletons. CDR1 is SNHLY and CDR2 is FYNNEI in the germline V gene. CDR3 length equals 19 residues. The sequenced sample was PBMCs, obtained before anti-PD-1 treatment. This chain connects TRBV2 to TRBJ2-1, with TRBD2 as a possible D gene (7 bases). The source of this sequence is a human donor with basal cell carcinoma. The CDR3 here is CPSSEGGAGEGSSYNEQFF. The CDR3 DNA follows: TGTCCCAGCAGTGAGGGGGGGGCGGGGGAGGGGAGCTCCTACAATGAGCAGTTCTTC.